This T cell receptor beta chain was found in a study of post-analysis software for immune sequencing data. General observations from the study: About five TRBV segments, including TRBV5-6, TRBV5-1 and TRBV20-1, were more frequent in patients than controls.

Worth noting for this clonotype: The antigen is not known.

Unique molecular identifiers were built into the TCR beta cDNA libraries. MiXCR, run by TCRdb on the PCR reads, gives a single entry per CDR3 protein. The sample includes under 900,000 distinct CDR3 sequences, approximately 50% of them seen just once. The CDR3 length is 14 residues. The V gene's germline CDR1 is DFQATT and CDR2 SNEGSKA (reference sequence). Trimming cost V 0 bases and J 3 bases, with 9 bases left between them. The sequencing input was blood. The TCR comes from a girl aged 10 to 17 with multiple sclerosis. This chain uses TRBV20-1 with TRBJ2-4; D may be TRBD1 (6 bases). CDR3 sequence (DNA): TGCAGTGCTAGAGAGGCCAGGGGCAAAAACATTCAGTACTTC. Translated: CSAREARGKNIQYF.